The present T cell receptor beta chain was sequenced within a study of T cell repertoires in cytomegalovirus infection. In the study overall: Selected CMV epitopes included recently identified HLA-C-restricted ones as well as well-studied HLA-B-restricted ones. Carrying CMV and the relevant HLA type showed in public TCR beta signatures.

TCRdb reprocessed the reads via MiXCR and lists one record per CDR3 protein. This table has approximately 730,000 distinct CDR3 sequences, 25% to 35% appearing once. The sample holds a few counts of this clonotype. The antigen is undetermined. The study's findings and limits: It was HLA-C-restricted CMV-specific TCR beta clonotypes that dominated the response ex vivo. CMV carriers with the relevant HLA were identified by cumulative public TCR beta family frequency.

This receptor was obtained from a human donor in good health (CMV status not recorded). Some clones in this sample may be carry-over from other donors' samples. The sample here was cultured CD8+ T cells from PBMCs, taken from culture after CMV antigen stimulation.

CDR3 nucleotides: TGCGCCAGCAGCCAAGGGGTCAAACGTGGGGGACAGACTAGTTTCACCGGGGAGCTGTTTTTT. Its translation: CASSQGVKRGGQTSFTGELFF. The genes are TRBV4-3 and TRBJ2-2; D possibly corresponds to TRBD1 (7 bases). V was shortened by 1 base and J by 4 bases, with 28 bases between the two germline ends. The CDR3 has 21 amino acids. The V gene's germline CDR1 is LGHNA and CDR2 YSLEER.